One and the same sample provided the 2 T cell receptor beta chains below, sequenced in a study of beta chain features in type 1 diabetes. What these receptors recognize is not known. The sequenced template was cDNA made from the entire isolated RNA. The method was immunoSEQ multiplex PCR; TCRdb's version includes in-frame clones alone and lacks a portion of them. The sample holds more than 250,000 clones; just over 20% are singletons and the top ten take 0.028%. Findings and caveats of the study: Significant though moderate, a shortening of TCRB CDR3s appeared in all four CD4+ subsets of Type 1 diabetes patients.

The specimen sequenced was naive CD4+ T cells from blood. Receptors originate from a woman aged 40 to 50 with type 1 diabetes.

This clone was recorded a few times. Distinct nucleotide sequences in the sample also encode this CDR3. The V gene is TRBV5-6, the J gene TRBJ2-1; no definite D call. Germline V CDR1 and CDR2: SGHDT, YYEEEE. The CDR3 has 13 amino acids. With 2 bases removed from V and 5 bases from J, the gap between germline ends came to 8 bases. For the CDR3, the DNA is TGTGCCAGCAGCTTAGTAAGAGACAATGAGCAGTTCTTC. Its protein is CASSLVRDNEQFF.

Only a few counts were recorded for this clone. The chain has TRBV29-1 and TRBJ2-3, with D perhaps matching TRBD1 (6 bases). The V end was cut by 5 bases, the J end by 5 bases, with 14 bases between. The germline gives CDR1 SQVTM, CDR2 ANQGSEA. CDR3 length: 13 amino acids. The CDR3 bases are TGCAGCGTTTCCAGGGGACGGGAAGATACGCAGTATTTT. Translated: CSVSRGREDTQYF.